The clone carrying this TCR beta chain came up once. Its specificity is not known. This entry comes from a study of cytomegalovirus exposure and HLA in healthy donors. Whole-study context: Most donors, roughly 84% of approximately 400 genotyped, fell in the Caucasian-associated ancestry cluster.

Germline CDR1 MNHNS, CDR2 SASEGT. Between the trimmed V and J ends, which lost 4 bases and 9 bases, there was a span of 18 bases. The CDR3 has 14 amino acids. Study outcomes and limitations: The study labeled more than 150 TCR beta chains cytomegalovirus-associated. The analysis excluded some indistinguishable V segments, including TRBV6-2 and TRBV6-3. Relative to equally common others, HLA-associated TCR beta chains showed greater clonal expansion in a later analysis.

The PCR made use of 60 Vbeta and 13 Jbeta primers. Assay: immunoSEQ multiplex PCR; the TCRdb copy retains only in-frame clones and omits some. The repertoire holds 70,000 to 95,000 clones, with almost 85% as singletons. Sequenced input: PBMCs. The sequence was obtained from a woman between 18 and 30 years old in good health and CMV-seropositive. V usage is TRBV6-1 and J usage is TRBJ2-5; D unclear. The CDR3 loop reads CASSVGFEEKAQYF. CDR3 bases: TGTGCCAGCAGTGTTGGGTTTGAGGAGAAAGCCCAGTACTTC.